The 20 T cell receptor beta chains below all came from one sample that was sequenced in a study of neoadjuvant anti-PD-1 for oral cavity cancer. The repertoire was sequenced with immunoSEQ multiplex PCR; TCRdb's copy has only in-frame clones and lacks some. The data show over 10,000 clones, about 60% seen once. The sample consisted of PBMCs, taken before nivolumab (anti-PD-1) treatment. The receptor source for this set is a person between 40 and 80 years old with oral cavity squamous cell carcinoma.

The chain is built from TRBV2 and TRBJ1-1, with D possibly TRBD1 on 5 matching bases. Deletions cut 1 base from V and 0 bases from J, with 6 bases between. In germline, CDR1 is SNHLY, CDR2 FYNNEI. The CDR3 extends over 14 amino acids. CDR3 amino acids: CASSEGGLNTEAFF. The CDR3 region has the DNA TGTGCCAGCAGTGAAGGGGGCCTGAACACTGAAGCTTTCTTT.

This clone appeared once. The chain's CDR3 is CASSYGSFDYGYTF. The CDR3 coding sequence is TGTGCCAGCAGTTACGGCAGTTTTGACTATGGCTACACCTTC. The chain combines TRBV6-5 with TRBJ1-2; D remains unclear. The germline gives CDR1 MNHEY, CDR2 SVGAGI. The V end lost 2 bases, the J end lost 3 bases, and 10 bases lay between the germline ends. The CDR3 totals 14 residues.

This clone was seen once. The chain employs TRBV11-2 and TRBJ1-6; weak D call: TRBD1 (6 bases). Trimming pared 4 bases from V and 7 bases from J, leaving 11 bases between. The CDR3 covers 14 residues. Germline V lookup: CDR1 SGHAT, CDR2 FQNNGV. The CDR3 is CASSSGGQNSPLHF. For the CDR3, the DNA is TGTGCCAGCAGCTCCGGGGGGCAGAATTCACCCCTCCACTTT.

This chain uses TRBV28 with TRBJ2-7; no reliable D call. CDR1 is MDHEN and CDR2 is SYDVKM in the germline V gene. Between the trimmed V and J ends, which lost 6 bases and 2 bases, there was a span of 14 bases. The CDR3 sequence is 14 residues long. CDR3 region: CASSPPGLTYEQYF. Written as DNA, the CDR3 is TGTGCCAGCAGCCCACCGGGCCTCACCTACGAGCAGTACTTC.

The table lists this clone with a count of one. The chain couples TRBV27 to TRBJ1-1; D unresolved. Trimming left V 7 bases short and J 1 base short, with 10 bases between. The CDR3 runs to 13 residues. Germline CDR1 MNHEY, CDR2 SMNVEV (reference sequence). In DNA form, the CDR3 reads TGTGCCAGCAAAGACCTCGCGAACACTGAAGCTTTCTTT. It is translated as CASKDLANTEAFF.

This chain links TRBV2 with TRBJ2-7, with D perhaps TRBD2 (5 bases). V was cut by 5 bases and J by 0 bases, with 14 bases left in between. Germline CDR1 is SNHLY and CDR2 is FYNNEI. The CDR3 contains 15 residues. Written as DNA, the CDR3 is TGTGCCAGCAGTCAAGACGGGGAATACTCCTACGAGCAGTACTTC. As protein: CASSQDGEYSYEQYF.

V usage is TRBV19 and J usage is TRBJ2-1, with 14 bases matching TRBD2. The CDR3 contains 18 residues. Germline V gene sequence: CDR1 LNHDA, CDR2 SQIVND (reference sequence). Trimming cost V 5 bases and J 1 base; bases outside gene matches: 7. The CDR3 spells CASSLGTSGGGSYNEQFF. CDR3 nucleotide sequence: TGTGCCAGTAGTCTCGGGACTAGCGGGGGAGGATCCTACAATGAGCAGTTCTTC.

Concerning this clone: Sequence at one end of the junction differs from germline and may be a read error. The chain employs TRBV7-7 and TRBJ2-1, with 10 bases matching TRBD2. CDR3 size: 15 residues. Looked up from germline, CDR1 is SSHAT and CDR2 is FNYEAQ (reference sequence). For the CDR3, the DNA is TGTGCTAGCAGCTCGGGACTAGCGACATACAATGAGCAGTTCTTC. Protein sequence: CASSSGLATYNEQFF.

The chain uses TRBV15 and TRBJ2-3; D is possibly TRBD2 (5 bases). The CDR3 has 18 amino acids. V lost 0 bases and J 2 bases, leaving 18 bases between the germline ends. The germline CDR1 and CDR2 sequences are LNHNV and YYDKDF (reference sequence). The CDR3 loop reads CATSREIEGLSATDTQYF. CDR3 DNA sequence: TGTGCCACCAGCAGAGAGATTGAGGGTTTATCGGCCACAGATACGCAGTATTTT.

The genes are TRBV5-1 and TRBJ1-1; D may be TRBD1 (5 bases). Deletions cut 5 bases from V and 1 base from J, with 9 bases between. CDR1 and CDR2 (germline): SGHRS, YFSETQ. The CDR3 sequence is 13 residues long. CDR3 nucleotide sequence: TGCGCCAGCAGACCTACAGGGAACACTGAAGCTTTCTTT. Protein product: CASRPTGNTEAFF.

The CDR3 DNA follows: TGTGCCAGCAGCCAAGAATTGAGGTCCTATAATTCACCCCTCCACTTT. Translated: CASSQELRSYNSPLHF. This chain uses TRBV14 with TRBJ1-6; D is ambiguous. The germline V and J ends were trimmed by 0 bases and 1 base, with 7 bases remaining between them. The CDR3 length is 16 residues. Germline V lookup: CDR1 SGHDN, CDR2 FVKESK.

CDR3 in DNA: TGTGCCAGCCGAAGCTGGACGACAGATACGCAGTATTTT. Amino acids: CASRSWTTDTQYF. V is TRBV11-2 and J is TRBJ2-3; D unclear. The V end lost 8 bases, the J end lost 3 bases, and 12 bases lay between the germline ends. The CDR3 consists of 13 residues. The germline V gene encodes CDR1 SGHAT and CDR2 FQNNGV.

This sequence joins TRBV10-2 and TRBJ2-1, with 12 bases fitting TRBD2. The V and J ends lost 3 bases and 9 bases, in that order; junction bases with no gene match: 6. Germline loops: CDR1 WSHSY, CDR2 SAAADI. The CDR3 is 15 residues long. DNA for the CDR3: TGCGCCAGCAGTGACCTTCTAGCGGGGGGGCTTGAGCAGTTCTTC. This encodes CASSDLLAGGLEQFF.

This clone has only a few counts. The V gene is TRBV2, the J gene TRBJ1-5; maybe TRBD1 (5 bases). The CDR3 length is 14 residues. V was shortened by 7 bases and J by 5 bases, with 15 bases between the two germline ends. From germline, CDR1 is SNHLY and CDR2 FYNNEI. The CDR3 DNA follows: TGTGCCAGCACCGCTAGGGGCATGGATCAGCCCCAGCATTTT. Its protein product is CASTARGMDQPQHF. The full variable domain, with the rest looked up from reference TRBV2 and TRBJ1-5, is EPEVTQTPSHQVTQMGQEVILRCVPISNHLYFYWYRQILGQKVEFLVSFYNNEISEKSEIFDDQFSVERPDGSNFTLKIRSTKLEDSAMYFCASTARGMDQPQHFGDGTRLSIL.

This clone was seen only a few times. The J gene is TRBJ1-2, the V gene TRBV7-9; D gene ambiguous. The V end lost 1 base, the J end lost 4 bases, and 7 bases lay between the germline ends. This CDR3 is built from 13 residues. Germline CDR1 is SEHNR and CDR2 is FQNEAQ (reference sequence). The DNA of the CDR3 is TGTGCCAGCAGCTTAGGGGCAGCCTATGGCTACACCTTC. Translation gives CASSLGAAYGYTF.

As concerns this clone: Other DNA sequences from this sample encode an identical CDR3 as well. The rearrangement uses TRBV20-1 and TRBJ1-2; no clear D gene. Per the germline V gene, CDR1 is DFQATT and CDR2 is SNEGSKA (reference sequence). The length of the CDR3 is 10 residues. V lost 5 bases and J lost 5, with 6 bases in between. The CDR3, as DNA: TGCAGTGCTTTTCAATATGGCTACACCTTC. Its translation: CSAFQYGYTF.

This clone was counted once. The genes are TRBV30 and TRBJ2-5; D gene unclear. Germline CDR1 reads GTSNPN; CDR2 reads SVGIG (reference sequence). With 2 bases removed from V and 4 bases from J, the gap between germline ends came to 14 bases. CDR3 size: 14 residues. CDR3 region: CAWSPGPNLETQYF. The CDR3 DNA reads as TGTGCCTGGAGTCCCGGCCCTAACCTAGAGACCCAGTACTTC.

Here the CDR3 DNA reads TGCGCCAGCAGCCCCAGTTCCAGGGTGGACAATGAGCAGTTCTTC. Translation gives CASSPSSRVDNEQFF. The V call is TRBV5-1, the J call TRBJ2-1; tentatively, D is TRBD1 (5 bases). The CDR3 spans 15 residues. Germline lookup yields CDR1 SGHRS and CDR2 YFSETQ. V was clipped by 4 bases and J by 5 bases, with 16 bases between them.

This clone was counted between two and nine times. The V call is TRBV7-8, the J call TRBJ2-6; 15 bases agree with TRBD2. The CDR3 sequence is 18 residues long. CDR1 SGHVS and CDR2 FQNEAQ come from the germline V gene. V was pared by 5 bases and J by 4 bases, with 6 bases of the junction left unmatched. Here the CDR3 reads CASSRGTSGRTGANVLTF. The CDR3 coding sequence is TGTGCCAGCAGCCGCGGGACTAGCGGGAGGACAGGGGCCAACGTCCTGACTTTC.

The chain recombines TRBV7-2 with TRBJ2-6; a possible D gene is TRBD1 (5 bases). The CDR3 contains 18 residues. V was trimmed by 5 bases and J by 4 bases, leaving 21 bases between them. The germline gives CDR1 SGHTA, CDR2 FQGNSA. CDR3 region: CASSLPWGPAAGANVLTF. Written as DNA, the CDR3 is TGTGCCAGCAGCCTGCCCTGGGGCCCGGCGGCGGGGGCCAACGTCCTGACTTTC.